These T cell receptor beta chains were read from a single sample in a study of identical twins. From the 5' RACE reads, TCRdb called clonotypes with MiXCR, one entry per CDR3 protein. The top ten clones hold around 13% of a sample with roughly 720,000 distinct CDR3 sequences, about 20% of them seen once. These records were also assigned to another study, of T cells expressing NK-cell markers.

Sample: PBMCs. Source of these receptors: a woman aged 18 to 35 in good health. CDR3s include the opening cysteine and the closing phenylalanine or tryptophan. D genes are given only for firm matches. A clone size is listed for some rows: how often the clone was seen (once, few, many), or a class if it is expanded.

15,few,TRBD2,TRBV6-2/TRBV6-3,TRBJ2-2,TGTGCCAGCAGAAAGACTAGCGGCTACACCGGGGAGCTGTTTTTT,CASRKTSGYTGELFF
17,few,TRBD2,TRBV6-5,TRBJ2-2,TGTGCCAGCAGTTACACGGGACTAGCGAGGAACACCGGGGAGCTGTTTTTT,CASSYTGLARNTGELFF
14,many,-,TRBV20-1,TRBJ2-1,TGCAGTCCCCTAACGACTGACTCCTACAATGAGCAGTTCTTC,CSPLTTDSYNEQFF
14,once,-,TRBV29-1,TRBJ2-1,TGCAGCGTTGAAAAGGGGCCTACGGTGAATGAGCAGTTCTTC,CSVEKGPTVNEQFF
13,-,-,TRBV9,TRBJ1-2,TGTGCCAGCAGGGACAGATTGGACTATGGCTACACCTTC,CASRDRLDYGYTF
13,-,-,TRBV30,TRBJ2-1,TGTGCCTGGAGTGCTTCCGGGGACAATGAGCAGTTCTTC,CAWSASGDNEQFF
14,few,-,TRBV20-1,TRBJ1-3,TGCAGTGCTGGGGCACGCGGCTCTGGAAACACCATATATTTT,CSAGARGSGNTIYF
11,-,-,TRBV12-3/TRBV12-4,TRBJ1-1,TGTGCCAGCAGCACTACGCCGGAAGCTTTCTTT,CASSTTPEAFF
13,-,-,TRBV5-1,TRBJ1-4,TGCGCCAGCAGCTCACAGGGACCTGAAAAACTGTTTTTT,CASSSQGPEKLFF
17,-,-,TRBV15,TRBJ1-1,TGTGCCACCAGCAGAGATCAATGGGGGGCCGAGGACACTGAAGCTTTCTTT,CATSRDQWGAEDTEAFF
15,few,-,TRBV7-9,TRBJ2-3,TGTGCCAGCAGCCATTCGACTACTAGCACAGATACGCAGTATTTT,CASSHSTTSTDTQYF
15,-,TRBD1,TRBV12-3/TRBV12-4,TRBJ1-6,TGTGCCAGCAGCACAACCGGGACAGGGGTTTCACCCCTCCACTTT,CASSTTGTGVSPLHF
12,-,-,TRBV7-2,TRBJ1-1,TGTGCCAGCAGCAGGGCTAACAGGGAAGCTTTCTTT,CASSRANREAFF
15,few,TRBD2,TRBV12-3/TRBV12-4,TRBJ2-1,TGTGCCAGCAGGAATAGCGGGGGGGGCAACAATGAGCAGTTCTTC,CASRNSGGGNNEQFF
16,-,-,TRBV12-3/TRBV12-4,TRBJ2-1,TGTGCCAGCAGCCTTTCGGCACTAGCTTCTGGGAATGAGCAGTTCTTC,CASSLSALASGNEQFF
12,-,-,TRBV20-1,TRBJ2-7,TGCAGTGTAGGGCGGCAATCCTACGAGCAGTACTTC,CSVGRQSYEQYF
15,-,-,TRBV7-2,TRBJ1-1,TGTGCCAGCAGCTTAGGGGCACGGTTTGACACTGAAGCTTTCTTT,CASSLGARFDTEAFF
11,few,-,TRBV12-3/TRBV12-4,TRBJ1-1,TGTGCCAGCAGTTTAGGGTTGCAAGCTTTCTTT,CASSLGLQAFF
11,-,TRBD2,TRBV20-1,TRBJ2-1,TGCAGTGCTAGAGAGGGAGGGCAGCAGTTCTTC,CSAREGGQQFF
16,-,-,TRBV7-9,TRBJ2-3,TGTGCCAGCAGCTTAGGAAGGCGAGGGCCCGGGGATACGCAGTATTTT,CASSLGRRGPGDTQYF
13,many,-,TRBV18,TRBJ2-3,TGTGCCAGCTCACCACCGTCGGTAGATACGCAGTATTTT,CASSPPSVDTQYF
10,-,-,TRBV7-9,TRBJ2-1,TGTGCCAGCGGAGGACATGAGCAGTTCTTC,CASGGHEQFF
12,few,-,TRBV7-9,TRBJ2-4,TGTGCCAGCAGCCGGCCTCCAGGGGCTCAGTACTTC,CASSRPPGAQYF
19,-,-,TRBV4-2,TRBJ2-1,TGTGCCAGCAGCCAAAAGGCGACGCGAAGGACTCCCGGCTACAATGAGCAGTTCTTC,CASSQKATRRTPGYNEQFF
16,few,-,TRBV18,TRBJ1-2,TGTGCCAGCTCCGACGAAAACCCGCCAGCAGACTATGGCTACACCTTC,CASSDENPPADYGYTF
15,-,TRBD1,TRBV5-1,TRBJ1-5,TGCGCCAGCAGCTTGGGGACAGGGAGCCCCCAGCCCCAGCATTTT,CASSLGTGSPQPQHF
16,-,-,TRBV25-1,TRBJ2-1,TGTGCCAGCAGTGAATATAGGGGGAGCGCATACAATGAGCAGTTCTTC,CASSEYRGSAYNEQFF
11,-,-,TRBV6-2/TRBV6-3,TRBJ2-7,TGTGCCAGCAGTCCCCGAGACAGGCAGTACTTC,CASSPRDRQYF
16,-,TRBD1,TRBV5-1,TRBJ2-7,TGCGCCAGCAGCGCCAGACAGGGGGGGAACTCCTACGAGCAGTACTTC,CASSARQGGNSYEQYF
13,-,TRBD1,TRBV3-1,TRBJ1-1,TGTGCCAGCAGCCCCTGGACAGGGGATGAAGCTTTCTTT,CASSPWTGDEAFF
15,many,-,TRBV20-1,TRBJ2-1,TGCAGTGCTAGAGATTCTCGCGGACAGTACAATGAGCAGTTCTTC,CSARDSRGQYNEQFF
15,-,-,TRBV7-2,TRBJ2-2,TGTGCCAGCAGCTTACTAGCCAGGGCCACCGGGGAGCTGTTTTTT,CASSLLARATGELFF
15,few,-,TRBV12-2,TRBJ2-7,TGTGCAAGTCGCTTAGAGACAGGGGGCGTATACGAGCAGTACTTC,CASRLETGGVYEQYF
13,few,-,TRBV10-3,TRBJ1-2,TGTGCCATCAGTCCCGGACAGCTCTATGGCTACACCTTC,CAISPGQLYGYTF
13,few,-,TRBV7-2,TRBJ1-1,TGTGCCAGCAGCGGAGAGGGGTTTAGTGAAGCTTTCTTT,CASSGEGFSEAFF
14,-,-,TRBV20-1,TRBJ2-1,TGCAGTGCTAGAGTCGGAGGGACTTACAATGAGCAGTTCTTC,CSARVGGTYNEQFF
11,few,-,TRBV5-5,TRBJ2-1,TGTGCCAGCAGCTTCGAGGTCGTGGGGTTCTTC,CASSFEVVGFF
15,-,-,TRBV20-1,TRBJ2-1,TGCAGTGCCACACCCCGGGACATATCCTACAATGAGCAGTTCTTC,CSATPRDISYNEQFF
12,-,-,TRBV15,TRBJ2-5,TGTGCCACCAGCAGAGCGTTGGAGACCCAGTACTTC,CATSRALETQYF
17,few,TRBD2,TRBV5-6,TRBJ2-7,TGTGCCAGCAGCTCGGGACTAGCGGTTAACCTACCCTACGAGCAGTACTTC,CASSSGLAVNLPYEQYF
14,-,-,TRBV25-1,TRBJ2-5,TGTGCCAGCAGTGAAGGTCCGATCCAAGAGACCCAGTCCTTC,CASSEGPIQETQSF
13,few,-,TRBV12-3/TRBV12-4,TRBJ2-7,TGTGCCAGCAGTTTAGACAGGGCCGGAGAGCAGTACTTC,CASSLDRAGEQYF
14,-,-,TRBV5-6,TRBJ2-7,TGTGCCAGCAGCTTGGGTAGCAGTCCCTTCGGGCAGTACTTC,CASSLGSSPFGQYF
13,-,TRBD2,TRBV6-5,TRBJ2-7,TGTGCCAGCAGTTATCGCGGGGGACACGAGCAGTACTTC,CASSYRGGHEQYF
13,-,-,TRBV3-1,TRBJ2-7,TGTGCCAGCAGCCATACGAGGCCATACGAGCAGTACTTC,CASSHTRPYEQYF
14,-,-,TRBV5-1,TRBJ2-7,TGCGCCAGCAGCTCCCACGACTCGTCCTACGAGCAGTACTTC,CASSSHDSSYEQYF
14,-,-,TRBV9,TRBJ1-6,TGTGCCAGCAGCAAGGACGGTTATAATTCACCCCTCCACTTT,CASSKDGYNSPLHF
14,few,-,TRBV20-1,TRBJ2-5,TGCAGTGCTAGAGATTTAATGGGAGTGGAGACCCAGTACTTC,CSARDLMGVETQYF
14,-,-,TRBV29-1,TRBJ1-2,TGCAGCGTCGGGGTAGGAGTGGTACTCTATGGCTACACCTTC,CSVGVGVVLYGYTF
16,few,TRBD2,TRBV28,TRBJ2-3,TGTGCCAGCAGTTTACTCGAGAGCGGGGGGTCAGATACGCAGTATTTT,CASSLLESGGSDTQYF
14,few,TRBD1,TRBV19,TRBJ1-1,TGTGCCAGTAGCGGGACAGGGGAGGGGACTGAAGCTTTCTTT,CASSGTGEGTEAFF
16,-,TRBD2,TRBV10-1,TRBJ2-1,TGCGCCAGCAGCCCGTTAGCGGGGTCTGCCTACAATGAGCAGTTCTTC,CASSPLAGSAYNEQFF